These 12 T cell receptor beta chains were all obtained from the same sample, sequenced in a study of cytomegalovirus exposure and HLA in healthy donors. The PCR made use of 60 Vbeta and 13 Jbeta primers. Profiling relied on immunoSEQ multiplex PCR, and the TCRdb table lists in-frame clones only, not all of them. The table shows under 130,000 clones, with around 84% occurring only once. Sample: PBMCs. These receptors came from a man aged 25 to 40 in good health and CMV-seronegative.

CDR3 amino acids: CASSRSGGYGYTF. CDR3 in DNA: TGTGCCAGCAGCCGCTCAGGGGGCTATGGCTACACCTTC. The chain combines TRBV5-4 with TRBJ1-2, with 7 bases that match TRBD1. CDR1 SGHNT and CDR2 YYREEE come from the germline V gene (reference sequence). Trimming cost V 4 bases and J 4 bases; bases outside gene matches: 4. The CDR3 loop spans 13 amino acids. The full variable domain, with the rest looked up from reference TRBV5-4 and TRBJ1-2, is ETGVTQSPTHLIKTRGQQVTLRCSSQSGHNTVSWYQQALGQGPQFIFQYYREEENGRGNFPPRFSGLQFPNYSSELNVNALELDDSALYLCASSRSGGYGYTFGSGTRLTVV.

The chain is built from TRBV6-5 and TRBJ2-4, with no clear D. V dropped 5 bases and J dropped 7 bases, with 15 bases sitting between them. The length of the CDR3 is 14 residues. Germline V gives CDR1 MNHEY, CDR2 SVGAGI. CDR3 sequence: CASSADLLVNIQYF. CDR3 DNA sequence: TGTGCCAGCAGTGCCGACCTCCTAGTCAACATTCAGTACTTC.

Only a few counts were recorded for this clone. The chain employs TRBV4-3 and TRBJ2-6, with 7 positions matching TRBD2. This CDR3 contains 18 residues. V lost 0 bases to trimming and J lost 2 bases; unmatched junction nucleotides: 7. Germline lookup yields CDR1 LGHNA and CDR2 YSLEER. The CDR3: CASSQDGVGGTGANVLTF. CDR3 bases: TGCGCCAGCAGCCAAGATGGGGTCGGGGGGACTGGGGCCAACGTCCTGACTTTC.

The chain couples TRBV28 to TRBJ2-7, with D unclear. Germline V gives CDR1 MDHEN, CDR2 SYDVKM. The ends were cut back, 2 bases at V and 3 bases at J, with 5 bases in the middle. The CDR3 has 12 residues. CDR3 sequence: CASSLGSYEQYF. CDR3 sequence (DNA): TGTGCCAGCAGTTTAGGCAGCTACGAGCAGTACTTC. Supplemented by reference TRBV28 and TRBJ2-7, the full variable domain reads DVKVTQSSRYLVKRTGEKVFLECVQDMDHENMFWYRQDPGLGLRLIYFSYDVKMKEKGDIPEGYSVSREKKERFSLILESASTNQTSMYLCASSLGSYEQYFGPGTRLTVT.

The chain is built from TRBV7-9 and TRBJ1-6; D is uncertain. V was shortened by 5 bases and J by 6 bases, with 17 bases between the two germline ends. The germline gives CDR1 SEHNR, CDR2 FQNEAQ (reference sequence). The length of the CDR3 is 16 residues. In DNA, the CDR3 is TGTGCCAGCAGCCGGGAATTGGCCGCTCGTAATTCACCCCTCCACTTT. Translating it yields CASSRELAARNSPLHF. Drawing the rest from reference TRBV7-9 and TRBJ1-6, the complete variable domain is DTGVSQNPRHKITKRGQNVTFRCDPISEHNRLYWYRQTLGQGPEFLTYFQNEAQLEKSRLLSDRFSAERPKGSFSTLEIQRTEQGDSAMYLCASSRELAARNSPLHFGNGTRLTVT.

The sample holds a few counts of this clone. The V call is TRBV15, the J call TRBJ1-2, with 7 positions matching TRBD1. Per the germline V gene, CDR1 is LNHNV and CDR2 is YYDKDF (reference sequence). With V trimmed by 0 bases and J by 4 bases, 2 bases remained unmatched. This CDR3 is 14 amino acids long. CDR3 loop: CATSREGDSYGYTF. As DNA, the CDR3 is TGTGCCACCAGCAGAGAAGGGGACAGCTATGGCTACACCTTC.

The rearrangement links TRBV29-1 to TRBJ2-3; 7 bases align to TRBD1. J lost 5 bases, V lost 3 bases, and 11 bases had no gene match. CDR1 is SQVTM and CDR2 is ANQGSEA in the germline V gene. This CDR3 is 15 amino acids long. CDR3 region: CSVDFDRVTEDTQYF. CDR3 DNA: TGCAGCGTTGATTTTGACAGGGTAACGGAAGATACGCAGTATTTT.

V is TRBV5-6 and J is TRBJ1-5, with D maybe TRBD1 (6 bases). Deletions cut 4 bases from V and 8 bases from J, with 16 bases between. The CDR3 length is 14 residues. Germline V gene lookup returns CDR1 SGHDT and CDR2 YYEEEE. The CDR3 is CASSRPGDYEPQHF. The CDR3 bases are TGTGCCAGCAGCAGACCAGGGGATTATGAGCCCCAGCATTTT.

The table lists this clone with a few counts. The V and J genes are TRBV28 and TRBJ2-7, with TRBD1 identical over 7 bases. CDR1 and CDR2 (germline): MDHEN, SYDVKM. After removal of 4 bases from V and 0 bases from J, the junction contained 9 bases not matched to a gene. The CDR3 is 16 residues long. CDR3 amino acids: CASSSHGTESSYEQYF. The CDR3 DNA is TGTGCCAGCAGTTCTCACGGGACAGAGAGCTCCTACGAGCAGTACTTC.

This clone was counted between two and nine times. The chain joins TRBV7-2 to TRBJ1-6; D is uncertain. This CDR3 spans 15 amino acids. Trimming stripped 1 base from V and 11 bases from J, with 15 bases between. CDR1 is SGHTA, CDR2 FQGNSA, per germline. This chain's CDR3 is CASSLVGQAAAPLHF. The CDR3 DNA is TGTGCCAGCAGCTTAGTCGGCCAGGCAGCCGCACCCCTCCACTTT.

The chain carries TRBV6-5 and TRBJ1-1; 9 bases fit TRBD1. V lost 7 bases, J lost 1 base, and 7 bases stayed unmatched. This CDR3 is 15 amino acids long. Per germline, CDR1 MNHEY and CDR2 SVGAGI. CDR3 sequence (DNA): TGTGCCAGCACCTCCGCGGGACAGGGGAACACTGAAGCTTTCTTT. Amino acid sequence: CASTSAGQGNTEAFF.

This chain joins TRBV4-1 and TRBJ1-5, with D perhaps matching TRBD1 (6 bases). Germline CDR1 and CDR2: MGHRA and YSYEKL. V shed 0 bases and J shed 4 bases, with 16 bases lying between them. The CDR3 covers 17 residues. Written as DNA, the CDR3 is TGCGCCAGCAGCCAAGACCCCATTTCAGGGGCTAATCAGCCCCAGCATTTT. Protein sequence: CASSQDPISGANQPQHF.